This T cell receptor (beta chain) is drawn from a study of PD-L1 blockade in urothelial cancer. Assay: immunoSEQ multiplex PCR; the TCRdb copy retains only in-frame clones and omits some. The table has 60,000 to 85,000 clones, 75% to 90% seen once; the top ten hold around 5%. On this clone: Its antigen remains unidentified.

This CDR3 region has 15 residues. Study results and limitations: Pretreatment TCR clonality in blood, when below the median, was predictive of better survival.

The sequencing here drew on PBMCs, taken around atezolizumab (anti-PD-L1) treatment. V usage is TRBV21-1 and J usage is TRBJ2-1; the table's D gene call, TRBD1, was not cross checked with the DNA. TRBV21-1 is deemed a pseudogene. The receptor's source is a woman aged 70-85 years with urothelial cancer. The CDR3 sequence is CASSKVARGYNEQFF. As DNA, the CDR3 is TGTGCCAGCAGCAAAGTCGCCAGGGGGTACAATGAGCAGTTCTTC.